A single sample is the source of the 5 T cell receptor beta chains below, sequenced in a study of CD8 T cells in ankylosing spondylitis. Using its own MiXCR run on the 5' RACE reads, TCRdb lists one record per CDR3 protein. The table includes fewer than 550,000 distinct CDR3 sequences, 5.3% detected once. Findings and limits, study-wide: Made up of roughly 8 highly homologous variants, a TCR beta motif appeared characteristic of ankylosing spondylitis blood.

Their antigen targets remain unknown. Sequencing was carried out using blood, either unsorted or a sorted T cell fraction (not recorded which). The receptors here all came from a male donor with ankylosing spondylitis.

This clonotype has a handful of counts. CDR3 residues: CASSSWGATDTQYF. The DNA for the CDR3 is TGTGCCAGCAGCTCCTGGGGAGCCACAGATACGCAGTATTTT. The chain carries TRBV7-2 and TRBJ2-3; tentatively, D is TRBD2 (5 bases). The germline gives CDR1 SGHTA, CDR2 FQGNSA. V shed 4 bases and J shed 2 bases, with 10 bases lying between them. The CDR3 length is 14 residues.

This clonotype was counted many times. This chain links TRBV9 with TRBJ2-1, with 10 nucleotides matching TRBD2. Germline lookup yields CDR1 SGDLS and CDR2 YYNGEE. J gave up 7 bases and V 4 bases, and 8 bases lay outside the gene matches. CDR3 size: 15 residues. CDR3 nucleotides: TGTGCCAGCAGCCCCGGGGGGACTAGCGTTAATGAGCAGTTCTTC. It translates to CASSPGGTSVNEQFF.

This clonotype was observed a handful of times. The chain recombines TRBV4-1 with TRBJ1-1, with D possibly TRBD1 on 5 matching bases. The CDR3 has 19 residues. Germline lookup yields CDR1 MGHRA and CDR2 YSYEKL. V was shortened by 0 bases and J by 0 bases, with 20 bases between the two germline ends. In nucleotides, the CDR3 is TGCGCCAGCAGCCAAGATCCTATGGACACGTTCATCCTGAACACTGAAGCTTTCTTT. Translation gives CASSQDPMDTFILNTEAFF.

In its sample, this clonotype was seen many times. The genes are TRBV12-3 or TRBV12-4 and TRBJ1-5; no firm D call. CDR3 length: 13 amino acids. Trimming pared 6 bases from V and 6 bases from J, leaving 12 bases between. The CDR3 loop reads CASSPEIGQPQHF. The CDR3 DNA is TGTGCCAGCAGCCCAGAGATTGGTCAGCCCCAGCATTTT.

This clonotype was recorded many times. V gene TRBV7-2 combines with J gene TRBJ2-4; 7 bases fit TRBD2. The CDR3 covers 17 residues. V shed 4 bases, J shed 0 bases, and the junction held 9 bases outside the gene matches. Germline V lookup: CDR1 SGHTA, CDR2 FQGNSA. CDR3 residues: CASSSPPGGLAKNIQYF. The CDR3 region has the DNA TGTGCCAGCAGCTCACCGCCGGGGGGTCTAGCCAAAAACATTCAGTACTTC.